This T cell receptor beta chain was obtained from a study of beta chain features in type 1 diabetes. Germline V gene lookup returns CDR1 SQVTM and CDR2 ANQGSEA. The CDR3 length is 13 residues. V lost 7 bases, J lost 3 bases, and 5 bases stayed unmatched. Findings and limits, study-wide: The influence of HLA type on TCRB rearrangement stayed undetermined. Lower insertion and higher deletion counts appeared at VDJ junctions in type 1 diabetes patients. The naive, central memory and Treg TCRB repertoires of patients appeared to be more similar to one another than those of healthy donors.

Expressed TCRB transcripts were sequenced, since all the RNA that had been isolated was reverse transcribed. An average near 3.57 million reads came from naive, central memory and regulatory T cell samples. Clones were read by immunoSEQ multiplex PCR, and TCRdb kept only the in-frame ones, dropping some. The table has roughly 140,000 clones, 6.9% seen once. This clone was counted ten times or more. The antigen is unknown. The V and J genes are TRBV29-1 and TRBJ2-5; 10 nucleotides match TRBD2. The source material was central memory CD4+ T cells from blood. The receptor was isolated from a woman aged 25 to 45 in good health. For the CDR3, the DNA is TGCAGCGCCGAACTAGCGGGGAAAGAGACCCAGTACTTC. This codes for CSAELAGKETQYF.